What follows is one T cell receptor beta chain and its context. The antigen is undetermined. Researchers reported sorting every CD8+ T cell subset in triplicate, 300,000 to 350,000 cells per sort. With UMI labels, 5' RACE was used to prepare the TRB cDNA libraries. TCRdb re-called the 5' RACE reads; one entry per CDR3 protein, DNA not given. The table lists approximately 48,000 distinct CDR3 sequences, with around 0.6% in the top ten. This sample is drawn from a study of CXCR3-negative and CXCR3-positive naive CD8 T cells. Study results and caveats: Higher TRB CDR3 hydrophobicity marked CXCR3-positive naive cells relative to CXCR3-negative naive cells.

The receptor was derived from a human donor in good health. Some clones in this sample may be carry-over from other donors' samples. Sequencing was carried out using naive CXCR3+ CD8+ T cells from blood. Subset denoted: CD45RO-CCR7+CD27+CD95- naive CD8+ T cells expressing CXCR3 (TNR3+).

CDR3 in amino acids: CASSYYAGETYNEQFF. The rearrangement links TRBV6-5 to TRBJ2-1; TCRdb indicates TRBD1, and absent DNA this call remains unverified. The CDR3 has 16 amino acids. CDR1 is MNHEY and CDR2 is SVGAGI in the germline V gene.